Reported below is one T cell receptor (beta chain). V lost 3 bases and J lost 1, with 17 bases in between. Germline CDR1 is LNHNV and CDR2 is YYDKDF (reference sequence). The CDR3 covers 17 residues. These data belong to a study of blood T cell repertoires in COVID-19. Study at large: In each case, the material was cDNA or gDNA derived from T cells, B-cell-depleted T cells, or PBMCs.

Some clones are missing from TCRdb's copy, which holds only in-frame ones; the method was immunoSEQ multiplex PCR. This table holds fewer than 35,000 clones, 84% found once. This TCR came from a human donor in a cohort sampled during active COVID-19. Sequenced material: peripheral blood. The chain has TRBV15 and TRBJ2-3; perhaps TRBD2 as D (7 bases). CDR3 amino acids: CATSSEGGWAGTDTQYF. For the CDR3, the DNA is TGTGCCACCAGCAGCGAGGGGGGGTGGGCAGGCACAGATACGCAGTATTTT. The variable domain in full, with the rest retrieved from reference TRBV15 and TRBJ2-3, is DAMVIQNPRYQVTQFGKPVTLSCSQTLNHNVMYWYQQKSSQAPKLLFHYYDKDFNNEADTPDNFQSRRPNTSFCFLDIRSPGLGDTAMYLCATSSEGGWAGTDTQYFGPGTRLTVL.